This T cell receptor (beta chain) was sequenced for a study of regulatory T cells in long-lasting Graves disease. The CDR3 covers 18 residues. Trimming took 6 bases from V and 4 from J; bases not matched to a gene: 17. Documented time point: newly diagnosed GD, antithyroid drugs for less than 3 months. PBMCs provided the RNA from which the TCR library was made. CDR3-region Arm-PCR and iRepertoire HTBI primers produced the TCR beta libraries. TCRdb re-called the multiplex PCR reads through MiXCR, storing one row per CDR3 protein. The sample lists 200,000 to 250,000 distinct CDR3 sequences, around a fifth occurring once. The sample also formed part of further work on T cells in Graves' hyperthyroidism and ophthalmopathy.

This chain uses TRBV12-3 or TRBV12-4 with TRBJ2-2; 7 bases align to TRBD2. The specimen comprised peripheral blood mononuclear cells (PBMCs), sampled at new diagnosis, from a patient treated with antithyroid drugs. The origin of this receptor is a woman in her twenties or thirties with Graves disease. CDR3 nucleotide sequence: TGTGCCAGCAGGGGAGGAGGGAGGGAGGCGTTAGGCACCGGGGAGCTGTTTTTT. It encodes CASRGGGREALGTGELFF.